Sequencing of this TCR beta chain was carried out in a study of T cells after yellow fever vaccination. TCRdb used MiXCR to reprocess the 5' RACE reads, holding one entry per CDR3 protein. The sample has 200,000 to 300,000 distinct CDR3 sequences, over 3% seen once. This clonotype was detected ten times or more. The CDR3 is 14 amino acids. V shed 7 bases and J shed 3 bases, with 13 bases lying between them. Germline V gene data show CDR1 as SGHAT and CDR2 as FQDESV (reference sequence). This receptor was obtained from a man aged 18 to 30 who received the YFV17D yellow fever vaccine. V gene TRBV11-1 combines with J gene TRBJ2-1; the D gene is possibly TRBD2 (6 bases). The sample consisted of PBMCs, taken 15 days after the yellow fever booster vaccination. CDR3 coding DNA: TGTGCCAGCAACCTTCCGGGGGACTACAATGAGCAGTTCTTC. Translating gives CASNLPGDYNEQFF.